This TCR beta chain was recovered during a study of vaccination and CD4 T cells after COVID-19. About the research overall: Convalescent patients gave post-COVID blood a median around 91 days post-diagnosis, range 35 to 161.

This clonotype was seen a handful of times. Its antigen is not known. The treatment: roughly 11-day PBMC culture with coronavirus spike peptide pools or control peptides (ViraFEST assay). CD4+ T cells that had been cultured provided DNA sequenced with the Oncomine TCR Beta short-read assay. The source of extracted genomic DNA was cultured CD4+ T cells. One entry per CDR3 protein results from TCRdb running MiXCR on the PCR reads. The table shows about 20,000 distinct CDR3 sequences, with 50% occurring only once. CDR3 size: 15 residues. Germline values: CDR1 SGHTA, CDR2 FQGNSA. Losses at the gene ends were 4 bases for V and 6 bases for J; bases not matched to a gene: 8.

This receptor was taken from a human donor who had recovered from COVID-19. Sequenced input: CD4+ T cells from blood, cultured in vitro. The V gene is TRBV7-2, the J gene TRBJ2-7; 11 bases align to TRBD2. This CDR3 reads CASSSGLAEVSEQYF. Written as DNA, the CDR3 is TGTGCCAGCAGCTCGGGACTAGCGGAGGTCAGCGAGCAGTACTTC.